The 8 T cell receptor beta chains listed next were all sequenced from one sample in a study of CD8+ T cells in alopecia areata. Treatment indicated: oral pan-JAK inhibitor, 5-10 mg twice daily. Reverse transcription of extracted RNA yielded cDNA, which provided the sequencing template. Produced via immunoSEQ multiplex PCR; TCRdb's table is partial and in-frame only. The data hold 150,000 or so clones, with around 86% observed a single time. Here the sequenced sample was CD8+ T cells sorted from blood, taken at week 4, from a patient treated with tofacitinib. The receptor source for this set is a human donor with alopecia areata.

This clone was seen once. The chain uses TRBV9 and TRBJ1-2; no firm D call. Germline CDR1 SGDLS, CDR2 YYNGEE. This CDR3 is 12 amino acids long. Trimming pared 3 bases from V and 6 bases from J, leaving 9 bases between. The CDR3 reads CASSDGTHGYTF. CDR3 DNA sequence: TGTGCCAGCAGCGATGGCACGCATGGCTACACCTTC.

A remark on this clone: This may arise from a read error, as a much more abundant clone is one base away. This sequence joins TRBV7-3 and TRBJ2-2; D remains unclear. Trimming stripped 5 bases from V and 2 bases from J, with 3 bases between. The CDR3 loop spans 12 amino acids. Germline CDR1 reads SGHTA; CDR2 reads FQGTGA. CDR3 sequence: CASSDNTGELFF. DNA for the CDR3: TGTGCCAGCAGCGATAACACCGGGGAGCTGTTTTTT.

The genes are TRBV25-1 and TRBJ2-5, with TRBD1 identical over 7 bases. Germline CDR1 is MGHDK and CDR2 is SYGVNS. The CDR3 is 13 residues long. J was trimmed by 1 base and V by 5 bases; bases with no gene match: 1. The DNA of the CDR3 is TGTGCCAGCAGTAGGGACAGCCAAGAGACCCAGTACTTC. This sequence encodes CASSRDSQETQYF.

In regard to this clone: This CDR3 is also generated by other DNA sequences in the sample. This chain links TRBV29-1 with TRBJ2-7, with D perhaps TRBD1 or TRBD2 (6 bases each). The V and J ends lost 3 bases and 0 bases respectively, with 12 bases between them. CDR1 is SQVTM and CDR2 is ANQGSEA in the germline V gene. The CDR3 spans 14 residues. CDR3 region: CSVEGGESSYEQYF. CDR3 sequence (DNA): TGCAGCGTTGAGGGGGGCGAGAGCTCCTACGAGCAGTACTTC.

Concerning this clone itself: Other DNA sequences in this sample translate to the same CDR3. The rearrangement links TRBV29-1 to TRBJ2-1; unclear D gene. The CDR3 spans 10 residues. The germline V gene has CDR1 SQVTM and CDR2 ANQGSEA. The ends were cut back, 4 bases at V and 7 bases at J, with 5 bases in the middle. The CDR3 DNA follows: TGCAGCGTTGGAGGTAATGAGCAGTTCTTC. This gives the protein CSVGGNEQFF.

The chain joins TRBV6-5 to TRBJ1-1; D is possibly TRBD1 (5 bases). From germline, CDR1 is MNHEY and CDR2 SVGAGI. The ends were cut back, 6 bases at V and 1 base at J, with 12 bases in the middle. The CDR3 has 14 amino acids. The DNA for the CDR3 is TGTGCCAGCAGCTATCAAACAGGGAACACTGAAGCTTTCTTT. This encodes CASSYQTGNTEAFF.

This chain connects TRBV7-9 to TRBJ1-2; perhaps TRBD1 as D (5 bases). CDR3 length: 13 amino acids. V was clipped by 6 bases and J by 7 bases, with 15 bases between them. The V gene's germline CDR1 is SEHNR and CDR2 FQNEAQ (reference sequence). The CDR3 loop reads CASRGTAQSGYTF. Here the CDR3 DNA reads TGTGCCAGCAGGGGGACGGCCCAGAGTGGCTACACCTTC.

The CDR3 region is CASSQEGGALNSPLHF. CDR3 DNA: TGCGCCAGCAGCCAAGAGGGGGGGGCCCTTAATTCACCCCTCCACTTT. This chain uses TRBV4-1 with TRBJ1-6, with D maybe TRBD1 (6 bases). Per the germline V gene, CDR1 is MGHRA and CDR2 is YSYEKL. V lost 0 bases to trimming and J lost 6 bases, with 12 bases between them. The CDR3 runs 16 residues.